Presented here are 13 T cell receptor beta chains from one specimen sequenced in a study of OX40 agonist ivuxolimab in advanced cancers. Assay: immunoSEQ multiplex PCR; the TCRdb copy retains only in-frame clones and omits some. The sample carries about 60,000 clones, around 83% recorded once. The sample was CD4+ or CD8+ T cells sorted from blood, taken in a trial of the OX40 agonist ivuxolimab. The source of these receptors is an adult with an advanced solid tumor such as melanoma, head and neck, liver or kidney cancer.

The chain joins TRBV6-6 to TRBJ1-1; 7 bases align to TRBD1. In germline, CDR1 is MNHNY, CDR2 SVGAGI (reference sequence). The CDR3 totals 14 residues. J was trimmed by 7 bases and V by 0 bases; bases with no gene match: 5. CDR3 in amino acids: CASSYSGQHLEAFF. In nucleotides, the CDR3 is TGTGCCAGCAGTTACTCGGGACAGCACCTTGAAGCTTTCTTT.

The chain is built from TRBV29-1 and TRBJ1-2; D might be TRBD1 (5 bases). Germline CDR1 SQVTM, CDR2 ANQGSEA. The CDR3 loop spans 13 amino acids. The CDR3, as DNA: TGCAGTGTGGACTCTAGGGGAAACTATGGCTACACCTTC. It is translated as CSVDSRGNYGYTF.

The V and J genes are TRBV5-1 and TRBJ1-2; D call uncertain. This CDR3 comprises 18 residues. Germline V CDR1 and CDR2: SGHRS, YFSETQ. V was shortened by 1 base and J by 5 bases, with 24 bases between the two germline ends. The CDR3 is CASSLSPQVWVSEYGYTF. The CDR3 DNA is TGCGCCAGCAGCTTGAGCCCCCAGGTTTGGGTTAGCGAATATGGCTACACCTTC.

Only one count was recorded for this clone. The rearrangement links TRBV15 to TRBJ1-5; maybe TRBD1 (5 bases). The germline CDR1 and CDR2 sequences are LNHNV and YYDKDF (reference sequence). The V end lost 1 base, the J end lost 3 bases, and 22 bases lay between the germline ends. This CDR3 has 19 amino acids. The DNA for the CDR3 is TGTGCCACCAGCAGAGGATGGGACGGTGGGGTGGCCACCAATCAGCCCCAGCATTTT. It specifies CATSRGWDGGVATNQPQHF.

The rearrangement joins TRBV2 to TRBJ2-3; D is uncertain. Trimming removed 5 bases from V and 0 bases from J, with 15 bases in between. Germline CDR1 and CDR2: SNHLY and FYNNEI. The CDR3 contains 16 residues. DNA of the CDR3: TGTGCCAGCAGTCCCCTTGGCGGCGGTAGCACAGATACGCAGTATTTT. Translation: CASSPLGGGSTDTQYF.

The V gene is TRBV6-6, the J gene TRBJ1-2; D ambiguous. Trimming took 1 base from V and 3 from J, leaving 15 bases between them. This CDR3 region has 16 residues. Per germline, CDR1 MNHNY and CDR2 SVGAGI (reference sequence). As DNA, the CDR3 is TGTGCCAGCAGTTACTGGTCGGGCAGAAGACACTATGGCTACACCTTC. This encodes CASSYWSGRRHYGYTF.

This chain joins TRBV4-1 and TRBJ1-4; D call uncertain. The CDR3 extends over 15 amino acids. CDR1 MGHRA and CDR2 YSYEKL come from the germline V gene. The germline V and J ends were trimmed by 0 bases and 7 bases, with 12 bases remaining between them. The CDR3 region has the DNA TGCGCCAGCAGCCAAGAACGGGGTCGGGTTGAAAAACTGTTTTTT. Protein: CASSQERGRVEKLFF.

The chain combines TRBV6-5 with TRBJ2-4, with D perhaps TRBD1 or TRBD2 (5 bases each). The CDR3 has 13 amino acids. Germline assignment: CDR1 MNHEY and CDR2 SVGAGI. V dropped 6 bases and J dropped 7 bases, with 13 bases sitting between them. CDR3 residues: CASRLGVGNIQYF. The CDR3, as DNA: TGTGCCAGCAGATTGGGGGTCGGGAACATTCAGTACTTC.

The genes are TRBV5-1 and TRBJ2-5; D may be TRBD1 (6 bases). The V gene's germline CDR1 is SGHRS and CDR2 YFSETQ. The germline V and J ends were trimmed by 4 bases and 5 bases, with 15 bases remaining between them. The CDR3 length is 14 residues. In nucleotides, the CDR3 is TGCGCCAGCAGCAGCAGGGACACGGCCGAGACCCAGTACTTC. Its translation: CASSSRDTAETQYF.

This clone occurred once. The CDR3 region is CSVDSRRNTEAFF. Written as DNA, the CDR3 is TGCAGCGTTGATTCGCGCAGGAACACTGAAGCTTTCTTT. The chain links TRBV29-1 to TRBJ1-1; D not certain. This CDR3 has 13 residues. CDR1 is SQVTM, CDR2 ANQGSEA, per germline. V dropped 3 bases and J dropped 1 base, with 9 bases sitting between them.

The chain employs TRBV19 and TRBJ1-6, with D unresolved. This CDR3 region has 15 residues. CDR1 is LNHDA, CDR2 SQIVND, per germline (reference sequence). V lost 4 bases, J lost 7 bases, and 14 bases lay in between. The CDR3 region has the DNA TGTGCCAGTAGTACTTGGACTGTGGACAATTCACCCCTCCACTTT. Its translation is CASSTWTVDNSPLHF.

This clone was detected only a few times. J is TRBJ1-5 and V is TRBV2, with D unclear. Trimming removed 7 bases from V and 2 bases from J, with 12 bases in between. CDR1 is SNHLY, CDR2 FYNNEI, per germline. The CDR3 length is 14 residues. The CDR3 DNA reads TGTGCCAGCACCCGGTACCGGGGCAATCAGCCCCAGCATTTT. It is translated as CASTRYRGNQPQHF.

This clone appeared a single time. This sequence joins TRBV10-3 and TRBJ1-1; the match to TRBD1 covers 9 bases. The germline V gene encodes CDR1 ENHRY and CDR2 SYGVKD. The CDR3 spans 13 residues. V lost 6 bases to trimming and J lost 5 bases; unmatched junction nucleotides: 4. CDR3 bases: TGTGCCATCAGGGGACAGGGCGGAACTGAAGCTTTCTTT. Amino acids: CAIRGQGGTEAFF.